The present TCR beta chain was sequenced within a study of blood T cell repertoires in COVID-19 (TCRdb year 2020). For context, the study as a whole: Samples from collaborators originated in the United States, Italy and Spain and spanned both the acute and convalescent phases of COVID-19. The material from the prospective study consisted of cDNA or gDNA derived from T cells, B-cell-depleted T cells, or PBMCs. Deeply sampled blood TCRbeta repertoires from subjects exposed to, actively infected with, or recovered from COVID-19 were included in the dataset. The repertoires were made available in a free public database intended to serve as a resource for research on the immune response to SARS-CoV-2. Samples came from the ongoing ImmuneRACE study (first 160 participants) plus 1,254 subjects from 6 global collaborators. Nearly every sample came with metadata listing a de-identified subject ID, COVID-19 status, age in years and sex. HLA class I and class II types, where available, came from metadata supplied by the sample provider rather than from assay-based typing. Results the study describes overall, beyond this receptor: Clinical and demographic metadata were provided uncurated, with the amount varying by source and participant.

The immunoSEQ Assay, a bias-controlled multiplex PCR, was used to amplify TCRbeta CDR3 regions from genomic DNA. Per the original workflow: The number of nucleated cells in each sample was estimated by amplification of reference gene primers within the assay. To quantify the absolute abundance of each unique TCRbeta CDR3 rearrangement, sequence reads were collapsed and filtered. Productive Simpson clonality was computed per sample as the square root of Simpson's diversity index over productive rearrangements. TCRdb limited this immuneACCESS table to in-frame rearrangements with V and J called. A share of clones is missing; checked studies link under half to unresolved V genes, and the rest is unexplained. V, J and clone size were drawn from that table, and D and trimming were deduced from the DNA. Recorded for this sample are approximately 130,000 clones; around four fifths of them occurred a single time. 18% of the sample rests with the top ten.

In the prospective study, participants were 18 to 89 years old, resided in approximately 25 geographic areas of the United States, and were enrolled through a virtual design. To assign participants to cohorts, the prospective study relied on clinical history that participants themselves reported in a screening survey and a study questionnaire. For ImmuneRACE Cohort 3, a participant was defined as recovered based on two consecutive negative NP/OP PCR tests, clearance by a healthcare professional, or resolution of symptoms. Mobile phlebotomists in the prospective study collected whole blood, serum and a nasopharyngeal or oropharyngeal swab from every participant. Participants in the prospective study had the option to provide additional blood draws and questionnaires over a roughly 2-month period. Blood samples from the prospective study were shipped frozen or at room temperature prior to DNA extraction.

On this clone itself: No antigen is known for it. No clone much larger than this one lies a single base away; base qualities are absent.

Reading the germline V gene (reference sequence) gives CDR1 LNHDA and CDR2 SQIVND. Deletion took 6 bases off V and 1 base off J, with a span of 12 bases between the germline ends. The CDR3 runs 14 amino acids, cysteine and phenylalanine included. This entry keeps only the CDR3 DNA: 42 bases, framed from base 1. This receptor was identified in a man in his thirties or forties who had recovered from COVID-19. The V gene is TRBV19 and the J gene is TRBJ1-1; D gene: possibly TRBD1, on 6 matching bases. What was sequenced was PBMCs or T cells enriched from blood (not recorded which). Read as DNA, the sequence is TGTGCCAGTAGCCAACAGGGACAGAACACTGAAGCTTTCTTT. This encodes CASSQQGQNTEAFF.